Here is one TCR beta chain with its context. Measured with immunoSEQ multiplex PCR; TCRdb has only the in-frame clones, and not every one. In the table there are 150,000 to 190,000 clones, roughly nine tenths of which are singletons. Trimming pared 3 bases from V and 0 bases from J, leaving 18 bases between. Germline loops: CDR1 MNHEY, CDR2 SVGEGT. This CDR3 region has 19 residues. This record comes from a study of blood T cell repertoires in COVID-19. Material for sequencing was peripheral blood. V is TRBV6-2 or TRBV6-3 and J is TRBJ1-6; D uncertain. The clonotype was recovered from a woman in her thirties or forties with acute or convalescent COVID-19. The CDR3: CASSYVYSSGSSYNSPLHF. In DNA, the CDR3 is TGTGCCAGCAGTTATGTTTATAGTTCCGGGAGCTCCTATAATTCACCCCTCCACTTT.